This TCR beta chain was found in a study of T cells in Graves' hyperthyroidism and ophthalmopathy. About the research overall: Sampling of peripheral blood happened at initial diagnosis, prior to any treatment. The study, taken as a whole, reports: In blood, most of the thyroid clonotypes expanded above 0.001 were also present. Onset of ophthalmopathy came a median around 7.1 months after the model predicted it.

From RNA transcripts, TCR beta CDR3 regions were amplified. Initially, a first-round RT-PCR of the TCR CDR3 employed the HTBI primer set. In TCRdb, the multiplex PCR reads were re-called with MiXCR into one record per CDR3 protein. Of around 500,000 distinct CDR3 sequences in the sample, around an eighth were seen once. This clonotype was recorded at least ten times. What it binds is unknown. The trim removed 3 bases at V and 7 bases at J, leaving 2 bases unmatched. Germline values: CDR1 SGHRS, CDR2 YFSETQ. The CDR3 runs 12 residues. The material sequenced was blood. The TCR originated in a woman aged 18-29 years with Graves' hyperthyroidism. The rearrangement links TRBV5-1 to TRBJ1-2; 8 nucleotides align to TRBD1. The CDR3 DNA is TGCGCCAGCAGCTCTGACAGGGGTGGCTACACCTTC. Protein product: CASSSDRGGYTF.